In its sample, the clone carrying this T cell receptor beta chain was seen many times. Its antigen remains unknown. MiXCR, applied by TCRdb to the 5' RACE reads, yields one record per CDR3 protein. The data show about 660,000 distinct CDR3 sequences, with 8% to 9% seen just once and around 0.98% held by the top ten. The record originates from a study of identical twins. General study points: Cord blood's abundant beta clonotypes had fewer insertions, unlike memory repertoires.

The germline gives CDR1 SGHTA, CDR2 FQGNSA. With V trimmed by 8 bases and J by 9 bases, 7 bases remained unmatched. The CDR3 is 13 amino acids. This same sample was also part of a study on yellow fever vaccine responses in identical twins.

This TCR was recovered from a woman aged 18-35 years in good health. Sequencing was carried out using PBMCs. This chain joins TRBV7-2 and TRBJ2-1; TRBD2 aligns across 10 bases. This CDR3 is CASSSGGHREQFF. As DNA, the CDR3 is TGTGCCAGCTCTAGCGGGGGACATCGTGAGCAGTTCTTC.